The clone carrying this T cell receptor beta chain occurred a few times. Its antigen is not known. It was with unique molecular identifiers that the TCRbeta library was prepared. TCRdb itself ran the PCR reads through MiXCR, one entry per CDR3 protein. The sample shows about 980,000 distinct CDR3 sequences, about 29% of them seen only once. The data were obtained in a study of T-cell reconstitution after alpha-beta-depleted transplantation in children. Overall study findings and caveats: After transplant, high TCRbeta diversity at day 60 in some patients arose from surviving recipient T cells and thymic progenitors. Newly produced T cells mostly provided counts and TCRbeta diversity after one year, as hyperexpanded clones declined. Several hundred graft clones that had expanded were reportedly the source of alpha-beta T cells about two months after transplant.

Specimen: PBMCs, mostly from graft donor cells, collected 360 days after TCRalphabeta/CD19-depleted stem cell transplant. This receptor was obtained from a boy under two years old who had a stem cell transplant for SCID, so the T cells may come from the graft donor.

CDR3 coding DNA: TGCAGCGTTGGGGCTGAGGTGGCAGATACGCAGTATTTT. As protein: CSVGAEVADTQYF. The chain employs TRBV29-1 and TRBJ2-3, with D uncertain. The CDR3 is 13 residues long. Between the trimmed V and J ends, which lost 4 bases and 4 bases, there was a span of 12 bases. The germline V gene encodes CDR1 SQVTM and CDR2 ANQGSEA.